The sequence of this TCR beta chain was determined in a study of graft-versus-host responses after intestinal transplantation. Across the whole study: Anti-thymocyte globulin served as induction for all recipients, who then took tacrolimus and steroids for approximately three years.

Using immunoSEQ multiplex PCR, the repertoire was profiled, and TCRdb retains in-frame clones only, with some absent. This sample yields around 110,000 clones, of which 87% are seen a single time; around 0.7% belongs to the top ten. The CDR3 extends over 15 amino acids. CDR1 SEHNR and CDR2 FQNEAQ come from the germline V gene (reference sequence). The junction had 4 bases not matched to a gene; V was cut back by 4 bases and J by 5 bases. Worth noting for this clone: Its matching antigen is unknown.

Regarding the study as a whole: Early post-transplant HvG declines were associated with peak circulating GvH clone levels. GvH clones detected in recipient marrow included some appearing first in ileum or blood.

This TCR was sampled from a human donor who was the organ donor for an intestinal transplant. This rearrangement joins TRBV7-9 to TRBJ1-6; TRBD1 agrees at 8 bases. Specimen: unstimulated CD4+ T cells sorted from spleen or lymph node cells, collected before transplant. CDR3 bases: TGTGCCAGCAGCTACATGACAGGGGATAATTCACCCCTCCACTTT. Translated: CASSYMTGDNSPLHF.